What follows is one T cell receptor beta chain and its context. As yet, its antigen is unknown. The data were taken from a study of glioma-infiltrating T cells. The iRepertoire nested amplicon-rescue multiplex PCR amplified TCR alpha and beta CDR3s from RNA. For one-step reverse transcription and amplification, 100-400 ng of tissue mRNA or PBMC total RNA was used. From the multiplex PCR reads, TCRdb called clonotypes with MiXCR, one entry per CDR3 protein. This sample yields 100,000 to 150,000 distinct CDR3 sequences, of which around 25% are seen a single time; roughly a quarter belongs to the top ten. Findings and limits, study-wide: CDR3 overlap between tissue and blood was very small.

The germline CDR1 and CDR2 sequences are SGHAT and FQNNGV. This CDR3 is built from 12 residues. Trimming removed 6 bases from V and 3 bases from J, with 8 bases in between. Source material: glioma tissue, nonneoplastic brain tissue, or PBMCs (not recorded which). The clonotype comes from a human donor with low-grade glioma or glioblastoma, undergoing nonglioma brain surgery, or in good health (not recorded which). This chain joins TRBV11-2 and TRBJ1-2, with TRBD1 as a possible D gene (6 bases). The CDR3 DNA follows: TGTGCCAGCAGTGGGGGCCACTATGGCTACACCTTC. Its translation: CASSGGHYGYTF.